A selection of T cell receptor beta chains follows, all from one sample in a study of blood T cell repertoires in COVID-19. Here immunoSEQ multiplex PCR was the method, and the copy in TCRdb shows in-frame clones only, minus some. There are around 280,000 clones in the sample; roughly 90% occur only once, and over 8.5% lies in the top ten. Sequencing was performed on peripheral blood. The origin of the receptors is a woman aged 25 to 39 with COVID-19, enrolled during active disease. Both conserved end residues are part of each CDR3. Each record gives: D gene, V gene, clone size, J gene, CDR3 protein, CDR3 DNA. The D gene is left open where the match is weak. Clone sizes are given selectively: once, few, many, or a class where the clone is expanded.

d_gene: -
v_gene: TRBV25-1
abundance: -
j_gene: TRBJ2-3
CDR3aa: CASSDPPGDTQYF
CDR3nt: TGTGCCAGCAGTGATCCACCAGGGGATACGCAGTATTTT

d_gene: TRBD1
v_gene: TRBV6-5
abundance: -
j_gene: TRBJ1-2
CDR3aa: CASSYGTGRTGYTF
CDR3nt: TGTGCCAGCAGTTACGGGACAGGGCGGACAGGCTACACCTTC

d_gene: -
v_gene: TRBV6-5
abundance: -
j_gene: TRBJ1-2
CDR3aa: CASSYYPGSSGGYTF
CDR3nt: TGTGCCAGCAGTTATTACCCCGGGTCCTCTGGAGGCTACACCTTC

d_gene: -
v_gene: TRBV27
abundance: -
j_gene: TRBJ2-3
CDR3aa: CASGYLVRGGQDTQYF
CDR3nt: TGTGCCAGCGGGTACCTAGTAAGGGGCGGCCAGGATACGCAGTATTTT

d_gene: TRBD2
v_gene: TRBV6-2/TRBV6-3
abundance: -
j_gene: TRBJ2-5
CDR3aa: CASSAGTSGGAVETQYF
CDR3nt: TGTGCCAGCAGTGCCGGGACTAGCGGGGGGGCAGTAGAGACCCAGTACTTC

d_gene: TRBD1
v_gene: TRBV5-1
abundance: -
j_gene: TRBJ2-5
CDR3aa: CASSSRTGIETQYF
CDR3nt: TGCGCCAGCAGCTCCCGGACAGGTATAGAGACCCAGTACTTC

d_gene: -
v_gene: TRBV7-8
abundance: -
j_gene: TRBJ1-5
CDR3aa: CASKRGTSGNQPQHF
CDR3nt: TGTGCCAGCAAGCGGGGAACCTCGGGCAATCAGCCCCAGCATTTT

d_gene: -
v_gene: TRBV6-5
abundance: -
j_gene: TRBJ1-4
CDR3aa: CASSYGGVGEKLFF
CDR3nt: TGTGCCAGCAGTTACGGAGGGGTGGGTGAAAAACTGTTTTTT

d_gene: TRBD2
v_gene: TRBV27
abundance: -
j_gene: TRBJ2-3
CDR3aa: CASSSTSGITDTQYF
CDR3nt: TGTGCCAGCAGTTCGACTAGCGGGATCACAGATACGCAGTATTTT

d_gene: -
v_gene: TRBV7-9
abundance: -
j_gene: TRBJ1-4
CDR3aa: CASRIQGFGEKLFF
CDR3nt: TGTGCCAGCAGGATACAGGGTTTTGGTGAAAAACTGTTTTTT

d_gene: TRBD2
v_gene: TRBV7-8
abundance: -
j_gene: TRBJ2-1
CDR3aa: CASSFGSGANNEQFF
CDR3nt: TGTGCCAGCAGCTTCGGGAGCGGGGCTAACAATGAGCAGTTCTTC

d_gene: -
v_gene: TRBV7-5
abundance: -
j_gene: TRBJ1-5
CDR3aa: CVRSLVRPINQPQHF
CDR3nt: TGTGTCAGAAGCTTAGTGCGGCCAATCAATCAGCCCCAGCATTTT

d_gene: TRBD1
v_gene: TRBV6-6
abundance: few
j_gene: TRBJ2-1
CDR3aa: CASSSPAEGAPLEFF
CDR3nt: TGTGCCAGCAGTTCCCCCGCCGAGGGGGCCCCTCTGGAGTTCTTC

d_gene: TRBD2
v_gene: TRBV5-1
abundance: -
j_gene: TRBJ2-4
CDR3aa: CASSPGGVMDIQYF
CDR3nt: TGCGCCAGCAGCCCCGGGGGGGTTATGGACATTCAGTACTTC

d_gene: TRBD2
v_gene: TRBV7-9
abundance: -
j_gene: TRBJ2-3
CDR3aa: CASSLEALAVTTDTQYF
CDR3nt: TGTGCCAGCAGCTTAGAGGCTCTAGCGGTCACCACAGATACGCAGTATTTT

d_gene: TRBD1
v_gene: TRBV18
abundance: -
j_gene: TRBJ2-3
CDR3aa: CASSPPGQGPEGTQYF
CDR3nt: TGTGCCAGCTCACCACCGGGACAGGGCCCAGAAGGTACGCAGTATTTT

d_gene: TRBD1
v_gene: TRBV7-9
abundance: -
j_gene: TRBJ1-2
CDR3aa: CASSAPGQENYGYTF
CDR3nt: TGTGCCAGCAGCGCGCCGGGACAGGAAAACTATGGCTACACCTTC

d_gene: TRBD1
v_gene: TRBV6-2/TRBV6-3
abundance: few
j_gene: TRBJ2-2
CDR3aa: CASRPSGGAGGELFF
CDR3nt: TGTGCCAGCAGACCTTCAGGGGGCGCCGGCGGGGAGCTGTTTTTT

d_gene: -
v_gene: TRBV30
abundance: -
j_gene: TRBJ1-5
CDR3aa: CAWSWAGNQPQHF
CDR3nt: TGTGCCTGGAGTTGGGCAGGCAATCAGCCCCAGCATTTT

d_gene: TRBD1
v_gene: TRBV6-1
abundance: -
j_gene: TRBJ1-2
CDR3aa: CASSGRDRAPLEGYTF
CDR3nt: TGTGCCAGCAGTGGCCGGGACAGGGCCCCCTTGGAAGGCTACACCTTC

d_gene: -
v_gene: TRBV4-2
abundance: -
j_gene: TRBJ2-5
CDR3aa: CASSQESSGETQYF
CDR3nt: TGTGCCAGCAGCCAAGAGTCCTCGGGGGAGACCCAGTACTTC

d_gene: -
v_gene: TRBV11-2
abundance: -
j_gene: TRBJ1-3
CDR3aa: CASSLAGSGNTIYF
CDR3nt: TGTGCCAGCAGCCTGGCGGGGTCCGGAAACACCATATATTTT

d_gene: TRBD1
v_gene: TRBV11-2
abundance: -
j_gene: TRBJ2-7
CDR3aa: CASSLRGGLSYEQYF
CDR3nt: TGTGCCAGCAGCTTACGAGGGGGCCTCTCCTACGAGCAGTACTTC

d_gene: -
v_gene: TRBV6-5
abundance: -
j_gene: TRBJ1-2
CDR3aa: CASTPRAGVNYGYTF
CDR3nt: TGTGCCAGCACTCCGAGGGCAGGGGTCAACTATGGCTACACCTTC

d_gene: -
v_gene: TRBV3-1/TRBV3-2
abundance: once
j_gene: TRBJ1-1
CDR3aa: CASSLQAEGLTFF
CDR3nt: TGTGCCAGCAGCCTCCAAGCGGAGGGATTGACTTTCTTT

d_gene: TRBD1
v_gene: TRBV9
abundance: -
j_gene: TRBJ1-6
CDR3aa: CASSDDRVIGSPLHF
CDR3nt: TGTGCCAGCAGCGACGACAGGGTGATTGGTTCACCCCTCCACTTT

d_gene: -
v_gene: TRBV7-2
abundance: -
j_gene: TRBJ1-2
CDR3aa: CASSLSQGYGYTF
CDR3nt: TGTGCCAGCAGCTTATCCCAGGGTTATGGCTACACCTTC

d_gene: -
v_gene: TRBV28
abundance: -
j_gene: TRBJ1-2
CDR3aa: CASSSGGGGFYGYTF
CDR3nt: TGTGCCAGCAGTTCGGGTGGCGGGGGATTCTATGGCTACACCTTC

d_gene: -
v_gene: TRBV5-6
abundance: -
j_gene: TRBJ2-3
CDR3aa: CASSLIFGGADTQYF
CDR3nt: TGTGCCAGCAGCTTGATTTTTGGGGGCGCAGATACGCAGTATTTT

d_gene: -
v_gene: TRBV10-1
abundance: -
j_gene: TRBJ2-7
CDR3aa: CASFPGYPPLEQYF
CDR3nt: TGCGCCAGCTTTCCGGGATACCCCCCTCTCGAGCAGTACTTC

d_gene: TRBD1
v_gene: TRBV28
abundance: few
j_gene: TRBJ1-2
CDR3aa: CASSLVGTAPYGYTF
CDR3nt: TGTGCCAGCAGTTTAGTCGGGACAGCCCCTTATGGCTACACCTTC

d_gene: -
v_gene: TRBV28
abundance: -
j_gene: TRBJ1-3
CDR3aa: CASSFWSSGNTIYF
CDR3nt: TGTGCCAGCAGTTTCTGGAGCTCTGGAAACACCATATATTTT

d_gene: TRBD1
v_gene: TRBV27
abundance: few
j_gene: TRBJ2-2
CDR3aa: CASSSLGSRGPGELFF
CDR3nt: TGTGCCAGCAGCTCCCTCGGATCTAGGGGGCCCGGGGAGCTGTTTTTT

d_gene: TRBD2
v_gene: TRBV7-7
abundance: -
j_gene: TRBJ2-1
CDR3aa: CASSLVAGGRGEQFF
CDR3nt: TGTGCCAGCAGCTTAGTAGCGGGGGGCCGGGGTGAGCAGTTCTTC

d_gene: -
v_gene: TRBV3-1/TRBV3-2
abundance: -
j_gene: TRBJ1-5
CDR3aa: CASSQGVRNQPQHF
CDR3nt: TGTGCCAGCAGCCAAGGCGTCCGCAATCAGCCCCAGCATTTT

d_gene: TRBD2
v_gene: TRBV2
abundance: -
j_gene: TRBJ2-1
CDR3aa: CASIGGTSQISSYNEQFF
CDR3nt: TGTGCCAGCATCGGGGGGACTAGCCAAATCAGCTCCTACAATGAGCAGTTCTTC

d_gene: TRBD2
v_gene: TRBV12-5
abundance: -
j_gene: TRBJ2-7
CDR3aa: CASGPGLAGVIYEQYF
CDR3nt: TGTGCTAGTGGTCCGGGACTAGCGGGGGTAATCTACGAGCAGTACTTC

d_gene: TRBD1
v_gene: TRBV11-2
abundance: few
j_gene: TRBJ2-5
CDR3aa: CASSYRGRETQYF
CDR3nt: TGTGCCAGCAGCTACAGGGGTAGGGAGACCCAGTACTTC

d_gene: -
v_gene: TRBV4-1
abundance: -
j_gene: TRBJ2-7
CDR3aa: CASSHGGPLYEQYF
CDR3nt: TGCGCCAGCAGCCACGGGGGGCCTTTGTACGAGCAGTACTTC

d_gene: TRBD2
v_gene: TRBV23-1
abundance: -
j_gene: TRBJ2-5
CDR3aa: CASSHHGPAGGETQYF
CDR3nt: TGCGCCAGCAGTCACCATGGCCCCGCGGGGGGAGAGACCCAGTACTTC

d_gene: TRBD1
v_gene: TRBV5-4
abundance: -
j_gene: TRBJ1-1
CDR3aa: CASSLTGGTEAFF
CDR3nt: TGTGCCAGCAGCCTGACAGGGGGCACTGAAGCTTTCTTT

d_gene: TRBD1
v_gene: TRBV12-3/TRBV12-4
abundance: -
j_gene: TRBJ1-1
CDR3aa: CASSQGVRAEAFF
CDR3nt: TGTGCCAGCAGTCAGGGGGTGAGGGCTGAAGCTTTCTTT

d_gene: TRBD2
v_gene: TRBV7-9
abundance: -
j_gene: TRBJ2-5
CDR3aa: CASSLGTSGIQETQYF
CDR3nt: TGTGCCAGCAGCTTAGGGACTAGCGGAATCCAAGAGACCCAGTACTTC

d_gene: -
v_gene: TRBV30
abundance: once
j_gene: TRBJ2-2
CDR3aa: CASKGDGELFF
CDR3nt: TGTGCCTCCAAGGGGGACGGGGAGCTGTTTTTT

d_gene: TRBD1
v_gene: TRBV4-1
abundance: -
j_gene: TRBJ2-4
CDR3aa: CASSQGSGQGAHIQYF
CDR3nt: TGCGCCAGCAGCCAAGGTTCGGGACAGGGGGCACACATTCAGTACTTC